This T cell receptor (beta chain) is from a study of neoadjuvant nivolumab and ipilimumab in lung cancer. Study-wide results and limits: Blood richness before therapy tracked richness in tumors resected after neoadjuvant therapy. A small number of samples were TCR sequenced. Only two of four nivolumab-treated tumors gained richness and clonality by surgery.

In regard to this clone: As yet, its antigen is unknown.

Measured with immunoSEQ multiplex PCR; TCRdb has only the in-frame clones, and not every one. The repertoire consists of fewer than 4,000 clones, with around nine tenths occurring once and the leading ten covering about 4.9%. Germline CDR1 KGHSH, CDR2 LQKENI. V shed 4 bases and J shed 4 bases, with 5 bases lying between them. CDR3 length: 12 amino acids. The sequence derives from an adult with non-small cell lung cancer. Material: adjacent normal lung tissue, obtained after neoadjuvant nivolumab, alone or with ipilimumab, at or shortly before surgery. The gene calls are TRBV18 and TRBJ1-5; D unresolved. The CDR3 reads CASSQKNQPQHF. The CDR3 nucleotides read TGTGCCAGCTCACAAAAGAATCAGCCCCAGCATTTT. Variable domain in full (rest from reference TRBV18 and TRBJ1-5): NAGVMQNPRHLVRRRGQEARLRCSPMKGHSHVYWYRQLPEEGLKFMVYLQKENIIDESGMPKERFSAEFPKEGPSILRIQQVVRGDSAAYFCASSQKNQPQHFGDGTRLSIL.